One and the same sample provided the 11 T cell receptor beta chains below, sequenced in a study of cytomegalovirus exposure and HLA in healthy donors. Here immunoSEQ multiplex PCR was the method, and the copy in TCRdb shows in-frame clones only, minus some. The table lists about 64,000 clones, 75% to 90% of them singletons. What was sequenced was PBMCs. Receptors were obtained from a woman aged 18 to 35 in good health and CMV-seronegative.

The rearrangement joins TRBV4-1 to TRBJ2-7, with 7 bases that match TRBD1. The CDR3 totals 15 residues. After removal of 2 bases from V and 2 bases from J, the junction contained 6 bases not matched to a gene. Germline V CDR1 and CDR2: MGHRA, YSYEKL. The CDR3: CASSQTGTAPYEQYF. The DNA for the CDR3 is TGCGCCAGCAGCCAAACCGGGACAGCCCCCTACGAGCAGTACTTC.

The rearrangement uses TRBV19 and TRBJ1-5; D is uncertain. Germline CDR1 is LNHDA and CDR2 is SQIVND (reference sequence). Between the trimmed V and J ends, which lost 3 bases and 2 bases, there was a span of 14 bases. CDR3 length equals 16 residues. The CDR3 coding sequence is TGTGCCAGTAGTATCCTTCCGGGAGACCGCAATCAGCCCCAGCATTTT. This translates into CASSILPGDRNQPQHF. Combining the CDR3 with reference TRBV19 and TRBJ1-5 gives the whole variable domain DGGITQSPKYLFRKEGQNVTLSCEQNLNHDAMYWYRQDPGQGLRLIYYSQIVNDFQKGDIAEGYSVSREKKESFPLTVTSAQKNPTAFYLCASSILPGDRNQPQHFGDGTRLSIL.

This sequence joins TRBV27 and TRBJ1-2; 7 positions match TRBD1. The CDR3 spans 21 residues. Trimming removed 9 bases from V and 2 bases from J; junction bases left unmatched: 30. Germline CDR1 and CDR2: MNHEY and SMNVEV (reference sequence). DNA of the CDR3: TGTGCCAGGGTCCGGCCGGTAGGACGACAGGGACCGATGCTGGCGAACTATGGCTACACCTTC. Amino acid sequence: CARVRPVGRQGPMLANYGYTF.

This clone came up once. The gene calls are TRBV28 and TRBJ1-1; D remains ambiguous. The CDR3 is 12 amino acids. V was cut by 5 bases and J by 5 bases, with 9 bases left in between. Germline V gene lookup returns CDR1 MDHEN and CDR2 SYDVKM. The CDR3 DNA reads TGTGCCAGCAGTCCCCTCCTTACTGAAGCTTTCTTT. This translates into CASSPLLTEAFF.

In this sample, this clone turned up once. V usage is TRBV5-4 and J usage is TRBJ2-7; TRBD2 is a possible D gene (5 bases). Trimming removed 4 bases at V and 5 bases at J, with 22 bases between. This CDR3 region has 16 residues. The V gene's germline CDR1 is SGHNT and CDR2 YYREEE (reference sequence). Written as DNA, the CDR3 is TGTGCCAGCAGCGAATTGGTGTTCGCGGGCGGCGACGAGCAGTACTTC. As protein: CASSELVFAGGDEQYF.

This clone has only a few counts. The genes are TRBV30 and TRBJ1-4; 9 bases fit TRBD1. In germline, CDR1 is GTSNPN, CDR2 SVGIG (reference sequence). Unmatched junction bases numbered 6, after V lost 1 base and J lost 9 bases. The CDR3 is 14 amino acids. The CDR3 nucleotides are TGTGCCTGGAGTGAGGGGACAGGGACGAAAAAACTGTTTTTT. It yields the protein CAWSEGTGTKKLFF.

The rearrangement links TRBV9 to TRBJ1-1, with D maybe TRBD1 (5 bases). V shed 3 bases and J shed 0 bases, with 9 bases lying between them. This CDR3 has 14 amino acids. CDR1 is SGDLS and CDR2 is YYNGEE in the germline V gene. The CDR3 sequence: CASSADRMNTEAFF. The CDR3 region has the DNA TGTGCCAGCAGCGCCGACAGAATGAACACTGAAGCTTTCTTT. Looking up the rest from reference TRBV9 and TRBJ1-1 gives the full variable domain: DSGVTQTPKHLITATGQRVTLRCSPRSGDLSVYWYQQSLDQGLQFLIQYYNGEERAKGNILERFSAQQFPDLHSELNLSSLELGDSALYFCASSADRMNTEAFFGQGTRLTVV.

CDR3 sequence: CASSQVGQYYGYTF. In nucleotides, the CDR3 is TGTGCCAGCAGCCAAGTAGGACAGTACTATGGCTACACCTTC. This chain joins TRBV4-2 and TRBJ1-2; TRBD1 is a possible D gene (6 bases). This CDR3 has 14 residues. V was shortened by 1 base and J by 3 bases, with 9 bases between the two germline ends. Looked up from germline, CDR1 is LGHNA and CDR2 is YNFKEQ.

The chain couples TRBV19 to TRBJ2-7, with a possible D match to TRBD1 (5 bases). The V gene lost 5 bases and the J gene lost 5 bases, with 10 bases spanning the gap. Per germline, CDR1 LNHDA and CDR2 SQIVND (reference sequence). The CDR3 consists of 12 residues. CDR3 protein: CASSWKGNEQYF. The CDR3 DNA is TGTGCCAGTAGTTGGAAGGGGAACGAGCAGTACTTC.

The rearrangement uses TRBV6-5 and TRBJ2-1; no clear D. This CDR3 contains 13 residues. Germline CDR1 and CDR2: MNHEY and SVGAGI. Trimming pared 0 bases from V and 7 bases from J, leaving 7 bases between. CDR3 nucleotide sequence: TGTGCCAGCAGTTACTCGATGGCTAATGAGCAGTTCTTC. Its protein is CASSYSMANEQFF.

V usage is TRBV6-5 and J usage is TRBJ2-5; 9 nucleotides line up with TRBD1. Germline lookup yields CDR1 MNHEY and CDR2 SVGAGI. The length of the CDR3 is 13 residues. Losses at the gene ends were 6 bases for V and 7 bases for J; bases not matched to a gene: 6. CDR3 DNA: TGTGCCAGCAGCCCGGGACAGGGTGGGACCCAGTACTTC. The encoded protein is CASSPGQGGTQYF.